Each of the 4 T cell receptor beta chains below was sequenced from the same sample in a study of spatial heterogeneity in lung cancer. The time point is: sample taken at primary tumor resection. Each CDR3 protein is one row after TCRdb ran MiXCR on the 5' RACE reads. Among about 8,600 distinct CDR3 sequences listed, about 5% were seen once. The material sequenced was PBMCs, taken at surgery. Every receptor here comes from a male donor with early-stage non-small cell lung cancer.

This clonotype was counted ten times or more. The chain has TRBV5-5 and TRBJ2-2, with TRBD1 identical over 7 bases. CDR1 and CDR2 from the germline V gene are SGHKS and YYEKEE (reference sequence). Trimming removed 4 bases from V and 6 bases from J; junction bases left unmatched: 9. This CDR3 has 15 residues. CDR3 sequence (DNA): TGTGCCAGCAGCCCGAGACAGGGTCGGGCCGGGGAGCTGTTTTTT. Translation: CASSPRQGRAGELFF.

There are many counts of this clonotype. The chain employs TRBV5-1 and TRBJ1-1; D gene uncertain. CDR1 is SGHRS and CDR2 is YFSETQ in the germline V gene. With 6 bases removed from V and 0 bases from J, the gap between germline ends came to 12 bases. The CDR3 contains 14 residues. Written as DNA, the CDR3 is TGCGCCAGCAAAGTCGACATCATGAACACTGAAGCTTTCTTT. It encodes CASKVDIMNTEAFF.

This clonotype has a count of ten or more. The CDR3 nucleotides are TGCAGTGCTCTACCCCAAGTCGAGACCCAGTACTTC. Translating gives CSALPQVETQYF. The rearrangement joins TRBV20-1 to TRBJ2-5; D gene unclear. The CDR3 loop spans 12 amino acids. Germline values: CDR1 DFQATT, CDR2 SNEGSKA (reference sequence). V dropped 5 bases and J dropped 5 bases, with 12 bases sitting between them.

Sample share makes this clonotype medium-sized (0.01 to 0.1%). This sequence joins TRBV28 and TRBJ1-1, with D maybe TRBD1 (5 bases). The germline gives CDR1 MDHEN, CDR2 SYDVKM. The CDR3 runs to 16 residues. V was clipped by 7 bases and J by 2 bases, with 20 bases between them. CDR3 residues: CASNHLLFGQNTEAFF. The CDR3 DNA is TGTGCCAGCAATCACCTACTTTTTGGACAAAACACTGAAGCTTTCTTT. Using reference TRBV28 and TRBJ1-1 for the parts outside the CDR3, the full variable domain is DVKVTQSSRYLVKRTGEKVFLECVQDMDHENMFWYRQDPGLGLRLIYFSYDVKMKEKGDIPEGYSVSREKKERFSLILESASTNQTSMYLCASNHLLFGQNTEAFFGQGTRLTVV.